Shown below are 17 T cell receptor beta chains from a single sample sequenced in a study of Graves' ophthalmopathy and Graves' hyperthyroidism. The study amplified TCR beta CDR3 regions using RNA transcripts. First-round RT-PCR with HTBI primers preceded a second-round multiplex PCR. Each CDR3 protein gets one entry after TCRdb re-called the multiplex PCR reads with MiXCR. The table lists 500,000 to 600,000 distinct CDR3 sequences, less than 40% of them singletons. What was sequenced was peripheral blood or thyroid tissue (not recorded which). These receptors were collected from an adult man with Graves' hyperthyroidism.

This clonotype was picked up a small number of times. The chain uses TRBV28 and TRBJ2-7; D possibly matches TRBD1 or TRBD2 (5 bases each). The V and J ends lost 5 bases and 4 bases respectively, with 21 bases between them. Germline V gene lookup returns CDR1 MDHEN and CDR2 SYDVKM. The CDR3 is made up of 16 amino acids. The CDR3 region is CASSPLTQDSVYEQYF. Written as DNA, the CDR3 is TGTGCCAGCAGTCCCCTCACACAGGACTCCGTTTACGAGCAGTACTTC.

This clonotype was recorded at least ten times. The chain links TRBV7-9 to TRBJ2-5, with 8 bases aligning to TRBD1. CDR3 length equals 15 residues. Germline V gene data show CDR1 as SEHNR and CDR2 as FQNEAQ (reference sequence). V shed 5 bases, J shed 1 base, and the junction held 6 bases outside the gene matches. The CDR3: CASSQYTGGQETQYF. The CDR3 DNA is TGTGCCAGCAGCCAATACACAGGGGGCCAAGAGACCCAGTACTTC.

This clonotype was seen many times. The junction departs from germline at one end; a sequencing error may be responsible. The chain recombines TRBV7-7 with TRBJ2-7; no firm D call. The CDR3 consists of 13 residues. Germline loops: CDR1 SSHAT, CDR2 FNYEAQ (reference sequence). DNA of the CDR3: TGTGCTAGCAGCTTAAAGGAATCCTACGAGCAGTACTTC. Its protein product is CASSLKESYEQYF.

This clonotype was seen a few times. This sequence joins TRBV6-5 and TRBJ1-5, with D possibly TRBD1 on 6 matching bases. In germline, CDR1 is MNHEY, CDR2 SVGAGI. CDR3 length: 16 amino acids. V lost 4 bases, J lost 4 bases, and 17 bases lay in between. The CDR3 sequence: CASSLSLGQRNQPQHF. The CDR3 coding sequence is TGTGCCAGCAGTTTGTCCCTCGGACAGCGAAATCAGCCCCAGCATTTT.

The sample holds a few counts of this clonotype. The genes are TRBV4-1 and TRBJ2-7, with 10 nucleotides matching TRBD2. V gave up 6 bases and J gave up 3 bases; unmatched junction bases: 8. CDR3 length equals 15 residues. Looked up from germline, CDR1 is MGHRA and CDR2 is YSYEKL. Written as DNA, the CDR3 is TGCGCCAGCAGGGAACTAGCGGGAATCAGCTACGAGCAGTACTTC. Protein product: CASRELAGISYEQYF.

This clonotype was seen ten or more times. V usage is TRBV7-2 and J usage is TRBJ1-1; maybe TRBD1 (6 bases). V shed 1 base and J shed 2 bases, with 17 bases lying between them. CDR1 and CDR2 from the germline V gene are SGHTA and FQGNSA. The CDR3 loop spans 17 amino acids. The CDR3 here is CASSLVIPDGGNTEAFF. The CDR3 bases are TGTGCCAGCAGCTTAGTAATCCCGGACGGGGGCAACACTGAAGCTTTCTTT.

This chain uses TRBV5-1 with TRBJ1-1; 8 nucleotides line up with TRBD1. The ends lost 2 bases at V and 3 bases at J; junction bases unmatched: 9. CDR3 length equals 16 residues. Germline V gene sequence: CDR1 SGHRS, CDR2 YFSETQ. The CDR3 protein is CASSLQGVTSYTEAFF. CDR3 nucleotides: TGCGCCAGCAGCTTACAGGGGGTAACATCGTACACTGAAGCTTTCTTT.

The chain uses TRBV29-1 and TRBJ2-7; D gene unclear. This CDR3 is 11 amino acids long. CDR1 is SQVTM, CDR2 ANQGSEA, per germline. The ends were cut back, 8 bases at V and 3 bases at J, with 11 bases in the middle. Here the CDR3 reads CSSQEDYEQYF. CDR3 sequence (DNA): TGCAGCTCTCAGGAAGACTACGAGCAGTACTTC.

This clonotype was found many times. The J gene is TRBJ1-5, the V gene TRBV20-1; D may be TRBD1 (5 bases). This CDR3 spans 15 amino acids. V lost 4 bases, J lost 0 bases, and 13 bases lay in between. Germline V CDR1 and CDR2: DFQATT, SNEGSKA (reference sequence). CDR3 in amino acids: CSAMEGRFSNQPQHF. The CDR3 nucleotides are TGCAGTGCTATGGAGGGGCGGTTTAGCAATCAGCCCCAGCATTTT.

This clonotype was detected ten times or more. The chain links TRBV4-1 to TRBJ2-7; 7 nucleotides align to TRBD1. Per the germline V gene, CDR1 is MGHRA and CDR2 is YSYEKL. The CDR3 spans 16 residues. V lost 1 base and J lost 4; bases outside the gene matches: 10. The CDR3 nucleotides are TGCGCCAGCAGCCAAGCCCATGGACAGGTCGTTTACGAGCAGTACTTC. Its protein product is CASSQAHGQVVYEQYF.

The chain combines TRBV20-1 with TRBJ1-5; 7 nucleotides line up with TRBD1. This CDR3 contains 15 residues. J gave up 2 bases and V 6 bases, and 10 bases lay outside the gene matches. Germline CDR1 is DFQATT and CDR2 is SNEGSKA (reference sequence). This chain's CDR3 is CSATRTGRGNQPQHF. CDR3 nucleotide sequence: TGCAGTGCAACCCGGACAGGTCGGGGCAATCAGCCCCAGCATTTT.

The V call is TRBV2, the J call TRBJ2-7; possibly TRBD1 for D (6 bases). The CDR3 has 14 amino acids. The V end lost 4 bases, the J end lost 4 bases, and 14 bases lay between the germline ends. Germline CDR1 is SNHLY and CDR2 is FYNNEI. This chain's CDR3 is CASSVDLQGYEQYF. Here the CDR3 DNA reads TGTGCCAGCAGTGTCGACCTACAGGGATACGAGCAGTACTTC.

V and J are TRBV20-1 and TRBJ1-2; D is uncertain. This CDR3 region has 11 residues. V was shortened by 4 bases and J by 12 bases, with 15 bases between the two germline ends. Germline CDR1 and CDR2: DFQATT and SNEGSKA (reference sequence). CDR3 loop: CSAKRPFGNTF. CDR3 DNA sequence: TGCAGTGCTAAACGGCCTTTTGGAAACACCTTC.

The rearrangement links TRBV24-1 to TRBJ2-7; 7 nucleotides match TRBD2. Germline values: CDR1 KGHDR, CDR2 SFDVKD. The CDR3 consists of 16 residues. The V segment lost 5 bases and the J segment 3 bases; nucleotides outside the gene matches: 12. This chain's CDR3 is CATSAREGRGSYEQYF. CDR3 sequence (DNA): TGTGCCACCAGTGCTAGAGAGGGGAGGGGAAGCTACGAGCAGTACTTC.

The rearrangement links TRBV9 to TRBJ2-3; TRBD2 might be the D (6 bases). The CDR3 totals 15 residues. Trimming cost V 0 bases and J 1 base, with 9 bases left between them. Germline V gene data show CDR1 as SGDLS and CDR2 as YYNGEE. For the CDR3, the DNA is TGTGCCAGCAGCGTAGCGGCGGGACGCACAGATACGCAGTATTTT. This translates into CASSVAAGRTDTQYF.

Comments on this clonotype: Because the CDR3 is missing its conserved closing phenylalanine or tryptophan, this is likely a read error. This rearrangement joins TRBV20-1 to TRBJ1-1, with D perhaps matching TRBD1 (5 bases). The V end was cut by 1 base, the J end by 6 bases, with 9 bases between. The CDR3 length is 12 residues. The germline V gene encodes CDR1 DFQATT and CDR2 SNEGSKA (reference sequence). CDR3 in amino acids: CSARGQWAEAFL. CDR3 nucleotides: TGCAGTGCTAGAGGACAGTGGGCTGAAGCTTTCCTT.

In regard to this clonotype: A read error may account for a junction end that differs from germline. CDR3 protein: CADTSNTGEPFF. DNA for the CDR3: TGCGCAGACACATCGAACACCGGGGAGCCGTTTTTT. The genes are TRBV2 and TRBJ2-2; D may be TRBD2 (5 bases). The CDR3 runs 12 residues. CDR1 is SNHLY and CDR2 is FYNNEI in the germline V gene.